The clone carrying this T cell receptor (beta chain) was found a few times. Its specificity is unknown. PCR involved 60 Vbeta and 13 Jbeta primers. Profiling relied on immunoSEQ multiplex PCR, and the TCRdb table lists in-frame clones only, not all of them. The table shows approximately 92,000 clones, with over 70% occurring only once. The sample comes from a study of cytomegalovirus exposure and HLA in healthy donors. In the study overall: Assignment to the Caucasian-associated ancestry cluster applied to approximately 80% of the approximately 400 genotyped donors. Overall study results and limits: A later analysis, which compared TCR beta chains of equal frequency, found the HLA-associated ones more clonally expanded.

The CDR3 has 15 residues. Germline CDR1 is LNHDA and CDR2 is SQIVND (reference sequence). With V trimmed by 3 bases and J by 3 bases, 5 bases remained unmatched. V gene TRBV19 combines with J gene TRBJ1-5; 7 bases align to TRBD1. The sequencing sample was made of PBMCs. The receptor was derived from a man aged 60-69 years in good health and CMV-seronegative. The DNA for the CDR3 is TGTGCCAGTAGTATCGACAGGGAGGACAATCAGCCCCAGCATTTT. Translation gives CASSIDREDNQPQHF.